Sequencing of this T cell receptor beta chain was carried out in a study of T cells in Graves' hyperthyroidism and ophthalmopathy. This clonotype came up many times. Patients were aged 18 to 65, had disease duration under 2 months, and had newly diagnosed hyperthyroidism. Uncontrolled infection, other autoimmune disease, pregnancy or lactation disqualified patients from enrolment. The V gene lost 2 bases and the J gene lost 0 bases, with 9 bases spanning the gap. The CDR3 extends over 14 amino acids. The germline V gene has CDR1 SQVTM and CDR2 ANQGSEA. The CDR3 regions of TCR beta were amplified from RNA transcripts. TCR CDR3 regions were first amplified by RT-PCR with HTBI primers. MiXCR, run by TCRdb on the multiplex PCR reads, gives a single entry per CDR3 protein. The top ten hold around 30% of the sample, which has 280,000 or so distinct CDR3 sequences, 12% to 15% seen once.

This clonotype was sampled from a woman aged 50 to 60 with Graves' hyperthyroidism that later progressed to Graves' ophthalmopathy. Material for sequencing was blood. V and J are TRBV29-1 and TRBJ2-3; D assignment may be TRBD1 or TRBD2 (5 bases each). Here the CDR3 DNA reads TGCAGCGTTGAACCCCGGGACAGCACAGATACGCAGTATTTT. Translation: CSVEPRDSTDTQYF.